The text below deals with one T cell receptor beta chain. Both 60 Vbeta primers and 13 Jbeta primers went into the PCR. Profiled with immunoSEQ multiplex PCR; TCRdb holds only in-frame clones, not every one. Here the sample spans about 130,000 clones, 70% to 90% being singletons. The record originates from a study of cytomegalovirus exposure and HLA in healthy donors. Germline V gene data show CDR1 as MDHEN and CDR2 as SYDVKM. V was cut by 3 bases and J by 9 bases, with 8 bases left in between. This CDR3 comprises 12 residues. The TCR was taken from a woman between 40 and 55 years old in good health and CMV-seropositive. The chain combines TRBV28 with TRBJ1-4; no firm D call. The specimen sequenced was PBMCs. The chain's CDR3 is CASSFGLQKLFF. DNA for the CDR3: TGTGCCAGCAGTTTCGGACTTCAAAAACTGTTTTTT.